Each of the 15 T cell receptor beta chains below was sequenced from the same sample in a study of response to subunit inactivated influenza vaccine. TCRdb redid the calling of the RT-PCR reads with MiXCR, one entry per CDR3 protein. The table lists fewer than 400,000 distinct CDR3 sequences, 20% to 25% of them singletons. Material: PBMCs from blood, obtained about 20 months after vaccination. These receptors were taken from a man aged 45 to 75 who received an inactivated influenza vaccine.

The chain has TRBV18 and TRBJ2-7; 11 bases match TRBD1. The junction had 5 bases not matched to a gene; V was cut back by 7 bases and J by 3 bases. The CDR3 has 14 residues. CDR1 and CDR2 (germline): KGHSH, LQKENI. The CDR3 reads CASWPGQGDYEQYF. CDR3 nucleotide sequence: TGTGCCAGCTGGCCGGGACAGGGGGACTACGAGCAGTACTTC.

This clonotype showed up just a few times. The chain employs TRBV2 and TRBJ1-4, with 8 bases aligning to TRBD1. Per the germline V gene, CDR1 is SNHLY and CDR2 is FYNNEI. This CDR3 comprises 15 residues. V lost 7 bases to trimming and J lost 3 bases; unmatched junction nucleotides: 7. CDR3 nucleotide sequence: TGTGCCAGCACCACCCCGGGACAGGCTAATGAAAAACTGTTTTTT. This sequence encodes CASTTPGQANEKLFF.

This clonotype was picked up a small number of times. J is TRBJ1-1 and V is TRBV7-6; TRBD1 matches 7 bases. V was clipped by 2 bases and J by 0 bases; unmatched bases: 9. Germline V gene sequence: CDR1 SGHVS, CDR2 FNYEAQ. The CDR3 length is 17 residues. The CDR3 loop is CASSLSGTETLNTEAFF. The CDR3 DNA reads as TGTGCCAGCAGCTTATCGGGGACAGAAACCTTGAACACTGAAGCTTTCTTT.

In this sample, this clonotype turned up many times. The V gene is TRBV10-3, the J gene TRBJ1-6; 7 bases fit TRBD1. V trimming: 9 bases; J trimming: 8 bases; junction bases outside the gene matches: 10. This CDR3 region has 14 residues. Germline CDR1 ENHRY, CDR2 SYGVKD. CDR3 nucleotides: TGTGCCATGAGGGGGCCAGGGGTTGATTCACCCCTCCACTTT. Translation gives CAMRGPGVDSPLHF.

This chain links TRBV10-3 with TRBJ1-2, with D perhaps matching TRBD1 (6 bases). This CDR3 is built from 16 residues. Germline V gene sequence: CDR1 ENHRY, CDR2 SYGVKD. Trimming pared 0 bases from V and 2 bases from J, leaving 13 bases between. The CDR3 DNA is TGTGCCATCAGTGAGTCGCCCAGGGGAGGGAACTATGGCTACACCTTC. Translating it yields CAISESPRGGNYGYTF.

This chain connects TRBV6-5 to TRBJ2-7, with D perhaps matching TRBD1 or TRBD2 (5 bases each). Trimming removed 6 bases from V and 7 bases from J, with 22 bases in between. Germline V gene lookup returns CDR1 MNHEY and CDR2 SVGAGI. This CDR3 has 15 residues. CDR3 nucleotides: TGTGCCAGCAGAGACTCCGGGACCGGAGCGGCGGAGCAGTACTTC. Protein: CASRDSGTGAAEQYF.

This clonotype was counted a few times. The rearrangement joins TRBV7-9 to TRBJ1-4; D remains ambiguous. The CDR3 has 17 amino acids. The germline CDR1 and CDR2 sequences are SEHNR and FQNEAQ (reference sequence). Trimming left V 2 bases short and J 0 bases short, with 13 bases between. CDR3 loop: CASSLSMRSTTNEKLFF. The CDR3 nucleotides read TGTGCCAGCAGCTTATCCATGAGGAGTACAACTAATGAAAAACTGTTTTTT.

In this sample, this clonotype turned up a few times. V usage is TRBV5-1 and J usage is TRBJ1-3; D possibly corresponds to TRBD1 (6 bases). The V gene's germline CDR1 is SGHRS and CDR2 YFSETQ. The CDR3 length is 15 residues. V was pared by 3 bases and J by 0 bases, with 10 bases between. DNA for the CDR3: TGCGCCAGCAGCTCCAGGGGCAACTCTGGAAACACCATATATTTT. The encoded protein is CASSSRGNSGNTIYF.

The CDR3 loop reads CASSHLTGGVWEQFF. For the CDR3, the DNA is TGCGCCAGCAGCCATTTGACAGGGGGTGTATGGGAGCAGTTCTTC. The chain uses TRBV4-3 and TRBJ2-1, with 9 bases aligning to TRBD1. Germline V gene sequence: CDR1 LGHNA, CDR2 YSLEER. Unmatched junction bases numbered 10, after V lost 3 bases and J lost 10 bases. The CDR3 sequence is 15 residues long.

This clonotype was seen repeatedly, ten times or more. The rearrangement uses TRBV12-3 or TRBV12-4 and TRBJ1-1; 7 nucleotides match TRBD1. V lost 5 bases, J lost 4 bases, and 7 bases stayed unmatched. This CDR3 comprises 14 residues. DNA of the CDR3: TGTGCCAGCAGTGTTACAGGGGCGTCCACTGAAGCTTTCTTT. It is translated as CASSVTGASTEAFF.

This clonotype was seen more than once but under ten times. The chain joins TRBV7-2 to TRBJ2-1; 10 positions agree with TRBD2. Germline CDR1 SGHTA, CDR2 FQGNSA. Trimming at V came to 5 bases and at J to 4 bases, leaving 5 bases not matched to a gene. The CDR3 loop spans 15 amino acids. The CDR3 nucleotides read TGTGCCAGCAGCACACAGCGGGGGGGTTACAATGAGCAGTTCTTC. Its translation is CASSTQRGGYNEQFF.

The sample holds a few counts of this clonotype. The chain couples TRBV28 to TRBJ1-5; 10 nucleotides match TRBD1. The CDR3 sequence is 16 residues long. Per germline, CDR1 MDHEN and CDR2 SYDVKM. V lost 7 bases, J lost 4 bases, and 10 bases stayed unmatched. CDR3 nucleotides: TGTGCCAGCAACGACAGGGGGCTGCGGAGAAATCAGCCCCAGCATTTT. Protein: CASNDRGLRRNQPQHF.

This clonotype was detected a few times. The V gene is TRBV11-2, the J gene TRBJ2-7; no clear D. Germline V CDR1 and CDR2: SGHAT, FQNNGV. The CDR3 sequence is 13 residues long. V was clipped by 2 bases and J by 4 bases, with 9 bases between them. This CDR3 reads CASSLSYFYEQYF. The CDR3 DNA follows: TGTGCCAGCAGCTTAAGCTACTTTTACGAGCAGTACTTC.

Worth noting for this clonotype: A much larger clone lies a single base off, so this may be a read error. The chain carries TRBV3-1 and TRBJ1-1, with D possibly being TRBD1 (5 bases). This CDR3 comprises 15 residues. The germline V gene has CDR1 LGHDT and CDR2 YNNKEL (reference sequence). The DNA for the CDR3 is TGTGCCAGCAGCCCTCGGGACCGGCGGGGCACTGAAGCTTTATTT. Amino acid sequence: CASSPRDRRGTEALF.

This clonotype was observed a handful of times. V and J are TRBV4-3 and TRBJ2-3; unclear D gene. Trimming took 3 bases from V and 2 from J, leaving 18 bases between them. The CDR3 is 17 residues long. The germline V gene has CDR1 LGHNA and CDR2 YSLEER. The CDR3 DNA follows: TGCGCCAGCAGCCAGAGCCCGGGCGGATTATACACAGATACGCAGTATTTT. Residues: CASSQSPGGLYTDTQYF.